This TCR beta chain appears in the sequencing data of a study of blood T cells in healthy people across ages. CDR1 and CDR2 from the germline V gene are SQVTM and ANQGSEA. V was trimmed by 1 base and J by 5 bases, leaving 11 bases between them. There are 13 residues in the CDR3. No fewer than 6 million PBMCs went into each sample. Whole-study findings and limits: More naive CD4+ cells and higher diversity were found in long-lived than in aged donors. One million T cells yielded diversity estimates that were considered underestimates.

Through a sample-barcoded 5' primer and a J-beta primer mix, a second PCR was run for about 6 to 11 cycles. TCRdb independently ran MiXCR on the 5' RACE reads; one entry per CDR3 protein. The data show about 2 million distinct CDR3 sequences, with less than 50% seen just once and about 2.1% held by the top ten. Comment on this clonotype: Its antigen is unknown.

The chain carries TRBV29-1 and TRBJ1-2; D is undetermined. The sequenced sample was blood. This clonotype was sampled from a woman between 40 and 55 years old in good health. CDR3 coding DNA: TGCAGCGTTGAAGGGGGAGTCGGATATGGCTACACCTTC. Translation: CSVEGGVGYGYTF.